This section outlines one T cell receptor (beta chain) sequence together with its context. Profiled with immunoSEQ multiplex PCR; TCRdb holds only in-frame clones, not every one. The sample lists around 45,000 clones, about 88% occurring once. With 7 bases clipped from V and 1 base from J, the junction kept 6 bases outside the gene matches. In germline, CDR1 is MNHNS, CDR2 SASEGT. The CDR3 totals 15 residues. The data were taken from a study of PD-L1 blockade in urothelial cancer. The specimen was PBMCs, collected around atezolizumab (anti-PD-L1) treatment. The TCR originated in a woman aged 55 to 70 with urothelial cancer. This chain uses TRBV6-1 with TRBJ2-5, with TRBD2 matching over 10 bases. Here the CDR3 DNA reads TGTGCCAGCACCGCCGCTAGCGGGGGCCAAGAGACCCAGTACTTC. Amino acids: CASTAASGGQETQYF.